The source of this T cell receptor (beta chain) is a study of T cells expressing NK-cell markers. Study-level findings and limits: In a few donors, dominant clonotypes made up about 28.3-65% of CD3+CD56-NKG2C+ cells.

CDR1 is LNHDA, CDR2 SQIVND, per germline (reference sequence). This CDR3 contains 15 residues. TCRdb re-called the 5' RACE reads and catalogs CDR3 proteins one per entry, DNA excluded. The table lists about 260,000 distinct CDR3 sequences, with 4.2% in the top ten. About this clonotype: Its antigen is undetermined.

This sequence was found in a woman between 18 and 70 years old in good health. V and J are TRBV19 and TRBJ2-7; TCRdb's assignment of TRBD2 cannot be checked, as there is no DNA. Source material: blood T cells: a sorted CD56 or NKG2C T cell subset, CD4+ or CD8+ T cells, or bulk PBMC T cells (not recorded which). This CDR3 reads CASSILAANSYEQYF.